The 5 T cell receptor beta chains below come from one sample, sequenced in a study of OX40 agonist ivuxolimab in advanced cancers. Assay: immunoSEQ multiplex PCR; the TCRdb copy retains only in-frame clones and omits some. Found here are about 30,000 clones, 74% of them singletons; the top ten hold roughly 12%. The sequenced sample was CD4+ or CD8+ T cells sorted from blood, obtained in a trial of the OX40 agonist ivuxolimab. Every receptor here comes from an adult with an advanced solid tumor such as melanoma, head and neck, liver or kidney cancer.

This chain joins TRBV6-1 and TRBJ1-2, with unresolved D. Trimming shortened V by 0 bases and J by 8 bases, and 13 bases separated the two germline ends. CDR1 is MNHNS and CDR2 is SASEGT in the germline V gene. The CDR3 covers 14 residues. The CDR3 loop is CASSEAPAVGGYTF. The CDR3 DNA sequence: TGTGCCAGCAGTGAAGCCCCCGCAGTGGGGGGCTACACCTTC.

This chain connects TRBV5-5 to TRBJ2-7; tentative D call: TRBD1 (5 bases). Trimming cost V 0 bases and J 0 bases, with 10 bases left between them. The CDR3 has 15 amino acids. CDR1 is SGHKS and CDR2 is YYEKEE in the germline V gene (reference sequence). CDR3 bases: TGTGCCAGCAGCTTGGAGGCAGGGCTCTCCTACGAGCAGTACTTC. Its protein is CASSLEAGLSYEQYF.

The gene calls are TRBV5-1 and TRBJ1-2, with D perhaps TRBD1 (5 bases). In germline, CDR1 is SGHRS, CDR2 YFSETQ. The V end lost 0 bases, the J end lost 8 bases, and 14 bases lay between the germline ends. This CDR3 comprises 14 residues. This chain's CDR3 is CASSLGQYYGGYTF. CDR3 DNA: TGCGCCAGCAGCTTGGGACAGTATTATGGAGGCTACACCTTC.

This sequence joins TRBV10-2 and TRBJ2-7, with TRBD1 identical over 7 bases. CDR3 size: 10 residues. CDR1 and CDR2 (germline): WSHSY, SAAADI. The trim removed 10 bases at V and 13 bases at J, leaving 10 bases unmatched. The CDR3 sequence is CAIPRRDRYV. The CDR3, as DNA: TGCGCCATTCCTCGAAGGGACAGATACGTC.

This chain uses TRBV5-1 with TRBJ1-2; the D gene is possibly TRBD1 (5 bases). Per the germline V gene, CDR1 is SGHRS and CDR2 is YFSETQ. The V end lost 4 bases, the J end lost 4 bases, and 11 bases lay between the germline ends. This CDR3 is 13 amino acids long. In DNA, the CDR3 is TGCGCCAGCAGCCCCTGGGACGGCTATGGCTACACCTTC. Protein: CASSPWDGYGYTF.